This TCR beta chain is drawn from a study of blood T cell repertoires in COVID-19. Clones were sequenced by immunoSEQ multiplex PCR, and TCRdb holds only the in-frame ones, with some missing. Among a few hundred thousand clones listed, approximately 83% were seen once. This CDR3 has 16 amino acids. Trimming took 4 bases from V and 1 from J; bases not matched to a gene: 8. Germline-derived CDR1 and CDR2 are SGHRS and YFSETQ. Sequencing input: peripheral blood. The sequence derives from a woman between 50 and 59 years old with acute or convalescent COVID-19. The chain employs TRBV5-1 and TRBJ2-5; 9 nucleotides agree with TRBD1. CDR3 sequence: CASSPGQGPTQETQYF. As DNA, the CDR3 is TGCGCCAGCAGCCCAGGACAGGGGCCCACCCAAGAGACCCAGTACTTC.